This T cell receptor beta chain was sequenced in a study of blood T cell repertoires in COVID-19. Looking at the study overall: From the United States, Italy and Spain came samples of acute and convalescent COVID-19. T cells, B-cell-depleted T cells, or PBMCs provided the cDNA or gDNA that served as material.

Original analysis: Quantification of nucleated cells was approximated via reference gene primer amplification. Assay: immunoSEQ multiplex PCR; the TCRdb copy retains only in-frame clones and omits some. The V and J calls and clone size come from that table; D and trimming were worked out from the DNA. The repertoire has about half a million clones, approximately 83% of them found once; the top ten carry approximately 3.4%. The source of this sequence is a human donor in a cohort sampled during active COVID-19. The sequencing sample was made of peripheral blood.

The CDR3 protein is CASSKTPVLAGVGASYNEQFF. CDR3 nucleotides: TGTGCCAGCAGCAAGACCCCCGTGCTAGCGGGAGTAGGGGCCTCCTACAATGAGCAGTTCTTC. The chain uses TRBV21-1 and TRBJ2-1; the table's D call, TRBD2, was not checked against the DNA. TRBV21-1 is a listed pseudogene. The CDR3 covers 21 residues.